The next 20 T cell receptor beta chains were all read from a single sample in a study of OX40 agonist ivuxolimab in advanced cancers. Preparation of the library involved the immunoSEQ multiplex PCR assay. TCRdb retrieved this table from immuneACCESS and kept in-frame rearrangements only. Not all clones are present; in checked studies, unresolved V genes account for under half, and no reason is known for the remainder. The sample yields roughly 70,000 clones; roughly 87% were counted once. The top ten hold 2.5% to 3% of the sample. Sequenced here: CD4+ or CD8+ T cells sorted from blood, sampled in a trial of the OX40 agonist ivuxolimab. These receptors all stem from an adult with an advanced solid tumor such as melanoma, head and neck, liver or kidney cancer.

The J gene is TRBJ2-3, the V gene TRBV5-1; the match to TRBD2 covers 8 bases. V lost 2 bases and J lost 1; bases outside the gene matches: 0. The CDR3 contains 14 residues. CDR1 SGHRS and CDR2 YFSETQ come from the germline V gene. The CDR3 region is CASSFSGGTDTQYF. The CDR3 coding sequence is TGCGCCAGCAGCTTTAGCGGGGGCACAGATACGCAGTATTTT.

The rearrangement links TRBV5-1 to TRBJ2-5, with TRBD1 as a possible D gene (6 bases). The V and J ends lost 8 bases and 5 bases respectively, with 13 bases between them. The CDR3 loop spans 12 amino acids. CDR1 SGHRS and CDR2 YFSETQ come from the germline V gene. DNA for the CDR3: TGCGCCAGTACGGGACAACAGGAGACCCAGTACTTC. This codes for CASTGQQETQYF. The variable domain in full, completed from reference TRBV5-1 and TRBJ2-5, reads KAGVTQTPRYLIKTRGQQVTLSCSPISGHRSVSWYQQTPGQGLQFLFEYFSETQRNKGNFPGRFSGRQFSNSRSEMNVSTLELGDSALYLCASTGQQETQYFGPGTRLLVL.

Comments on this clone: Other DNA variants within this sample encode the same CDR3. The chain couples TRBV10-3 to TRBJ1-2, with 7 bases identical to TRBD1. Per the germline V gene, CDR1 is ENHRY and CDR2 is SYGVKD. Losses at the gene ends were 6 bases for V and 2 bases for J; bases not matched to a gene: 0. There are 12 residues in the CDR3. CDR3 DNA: TGTGCCATCAGGACAGGGAACTATGGCTACACCTTC. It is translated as CAIRTGNYGYTF.

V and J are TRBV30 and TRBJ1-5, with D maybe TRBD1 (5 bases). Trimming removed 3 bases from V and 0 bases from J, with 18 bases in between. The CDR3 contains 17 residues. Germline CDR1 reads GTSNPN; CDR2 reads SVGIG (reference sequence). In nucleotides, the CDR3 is TGTGCCTGGAGGGGGGGTTTAGAAGGGAATAGCAATCAGCCCCAGCATTTT. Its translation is CAWRGGLEGNSNQPQHF.

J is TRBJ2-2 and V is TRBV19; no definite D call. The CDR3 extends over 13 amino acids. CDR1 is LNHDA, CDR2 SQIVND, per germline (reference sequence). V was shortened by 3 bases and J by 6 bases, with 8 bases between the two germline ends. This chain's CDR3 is CASSITPAGELFF. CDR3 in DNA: TGTGCCAGTAGTATTACGCCGGCCGGGGAGCTGTTTTTT. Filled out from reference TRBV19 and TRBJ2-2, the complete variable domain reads DGGITQSPKYLFRKEGQNVTLSCEQNLNHDAMYWYRQDPGQGLRLIYYSQIVNDFQKGDIAEGYSVSREKKESFPLTVTSAQKNPTAFYLCASSITPAGELFFGEGSRLTVL.

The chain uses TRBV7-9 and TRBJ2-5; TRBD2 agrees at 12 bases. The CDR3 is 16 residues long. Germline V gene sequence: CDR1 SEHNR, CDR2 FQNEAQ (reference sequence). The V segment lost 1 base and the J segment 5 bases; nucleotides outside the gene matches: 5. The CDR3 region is CASSLVRLAGEETQYF. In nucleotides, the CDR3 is TGTGCCAGCAGCTTAGTCCGACTAGCGGGAGAGGAGACCCAGTACTTC.

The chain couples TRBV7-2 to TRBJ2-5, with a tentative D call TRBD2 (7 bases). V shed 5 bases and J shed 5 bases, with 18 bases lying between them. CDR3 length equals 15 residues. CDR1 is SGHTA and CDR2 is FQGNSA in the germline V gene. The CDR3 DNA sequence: TGTGCCAGCAGCGACTCGCGGGGGCGCGGGGAGACCCAGTACTTC. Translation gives CASSDSRGRGETQYF.

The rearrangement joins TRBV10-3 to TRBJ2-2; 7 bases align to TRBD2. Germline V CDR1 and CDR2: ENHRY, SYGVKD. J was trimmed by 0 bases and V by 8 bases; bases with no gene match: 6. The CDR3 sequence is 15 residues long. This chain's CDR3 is CAISDGTTNTGELFF. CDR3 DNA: TGTGCCATCTCTGACGGGACTACGAACACCGGGGAGCTGTTTTTT.

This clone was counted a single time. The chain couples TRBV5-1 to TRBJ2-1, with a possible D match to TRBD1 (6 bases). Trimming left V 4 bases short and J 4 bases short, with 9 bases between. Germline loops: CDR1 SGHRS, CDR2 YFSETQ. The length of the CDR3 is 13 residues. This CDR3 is CASSEQGYNEQFF. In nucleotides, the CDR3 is TGCGCCAGCAGCGAACAGGGTTACAATGAGCAGTTCTTC.

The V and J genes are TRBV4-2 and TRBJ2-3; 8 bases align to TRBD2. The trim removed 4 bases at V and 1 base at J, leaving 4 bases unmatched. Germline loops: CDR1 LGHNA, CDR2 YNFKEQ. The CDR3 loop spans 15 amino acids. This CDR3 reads CASSLRRGGTDTQYF. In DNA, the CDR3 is TGTGCCAGCAGCCTACGGCGGGGGGGCACAGATACGCAGTATTTT.

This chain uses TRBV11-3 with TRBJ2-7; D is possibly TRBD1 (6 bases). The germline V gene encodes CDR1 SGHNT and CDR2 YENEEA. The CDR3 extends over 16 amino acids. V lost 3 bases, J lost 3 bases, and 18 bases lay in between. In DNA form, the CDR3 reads TGTGCCAGCAGCTTCTTTTGGGCCAGGGGCGGCTACGAGCAGTACTTC. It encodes CASSFFWARGGYEQYF.

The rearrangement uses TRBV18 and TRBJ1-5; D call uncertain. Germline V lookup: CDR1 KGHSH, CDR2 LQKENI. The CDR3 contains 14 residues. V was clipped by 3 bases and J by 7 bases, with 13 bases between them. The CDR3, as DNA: TGTGCCAGCTCACCCCCGGGTGGGGAACAGCCCCAGCATTTT. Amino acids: CASSPPGGEQPQHF.

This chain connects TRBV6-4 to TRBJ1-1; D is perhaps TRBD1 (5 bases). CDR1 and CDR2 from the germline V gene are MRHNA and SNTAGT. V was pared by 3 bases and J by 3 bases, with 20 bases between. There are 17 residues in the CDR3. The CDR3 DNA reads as TGTGCCAGCAGTGATTGGATGTTACGGCAGGGTCACACTGAAGCTTTCTTT. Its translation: CASSDWMLRQGHTEAFF.

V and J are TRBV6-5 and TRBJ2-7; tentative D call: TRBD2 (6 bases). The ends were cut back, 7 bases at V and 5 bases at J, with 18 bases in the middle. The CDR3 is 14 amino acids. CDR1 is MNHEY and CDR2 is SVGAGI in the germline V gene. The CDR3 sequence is CASTSGGLIHEQYF. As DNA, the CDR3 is TGTGCCAGCACCAGCGGAGGGTTAATCCACGAGCAGTACTTC.

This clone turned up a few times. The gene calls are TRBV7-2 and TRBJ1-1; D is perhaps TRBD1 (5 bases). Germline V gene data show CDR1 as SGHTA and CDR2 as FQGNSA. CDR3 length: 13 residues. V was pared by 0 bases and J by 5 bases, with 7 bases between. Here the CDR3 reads CASSLAQGTEAFF. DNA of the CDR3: TGTGCCAGCAGCTTAGCGCAGGGAACTGAAGCTTTCTTT.

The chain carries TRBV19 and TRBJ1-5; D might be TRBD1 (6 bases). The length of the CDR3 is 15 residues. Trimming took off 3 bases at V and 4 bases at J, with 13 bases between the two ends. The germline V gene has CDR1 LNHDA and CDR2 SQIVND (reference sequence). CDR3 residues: CASSMGALANQPQHF. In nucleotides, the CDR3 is TGTGCCAGTAGTATGGGGGCGTTAGCAAATCAGCCCCAGCATTTT.

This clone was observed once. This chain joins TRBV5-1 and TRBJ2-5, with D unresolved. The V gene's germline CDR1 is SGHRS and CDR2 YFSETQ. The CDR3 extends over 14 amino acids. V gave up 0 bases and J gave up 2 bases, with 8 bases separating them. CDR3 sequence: CASSLEQIQETQYF. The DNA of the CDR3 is TGCGCCAGCAGCTTGGAACAGATTCAAGAGACCCAGTACTTC.

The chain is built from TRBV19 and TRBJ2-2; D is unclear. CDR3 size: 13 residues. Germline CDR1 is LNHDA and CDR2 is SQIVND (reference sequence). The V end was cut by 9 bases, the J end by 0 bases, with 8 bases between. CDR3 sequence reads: CASRPTNTGELFF. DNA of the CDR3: TGTGCCAGCCGTCCAACGAACACCGGGGAGCTGTTTTTT.

The CDR3 loop reads CASSKGTSYNEQFF. The CDR3 region has the DNA TGTGCCAGCAGTAAGGGGACTAGCTACAATGAGCAGTTCTTC. The rearrangement joins TRBV7-6 to TRBJ2-1, with TRBD2 matching 8 bases. This CDR3 region has 14 residues. After removal of 6 bases from V and 3 bases from J, the junction contained 4 bases not matched to a gene. Germline CDR1 SGHVS, CDR2 FNYEAQ.

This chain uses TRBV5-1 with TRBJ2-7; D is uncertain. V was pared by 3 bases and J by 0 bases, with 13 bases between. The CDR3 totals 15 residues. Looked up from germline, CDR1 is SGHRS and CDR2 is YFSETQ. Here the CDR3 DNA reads TGCGCCAGCAGCTCAACCCGTGCAGGCTCCTACGAGCAGTACTTC. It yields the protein CASSSTRAGSYEQYF.